This T cell receptor beta chain was found in a study of T-cell reconstitution after alpha-beta-depleted transplantation in children. General study results and limits: Several hundred expanded graft clones reportedly gave rise to the alpha-beta T cells present about two months after transplant. T-cell counts and diversity at one year following transplant were attributed mainly to newly produced T cells.

There are a few counts of this clonotype. Its antigen remains unidentified. A TCRbeta library incorporating unique molecular identifiers was prepared. MiXCR, applied by TCRdb to the PCR reads, yields one record per CDR3 protein. This table holds about 580,000 distinct CDR3 sequences, around 23% found once. The specimen was PBMCs, mostly from graft donor cells, collected 360 days after TCRalphabeta/CD19-depleted stem cell transplant. The sequence came from a boy younger than two who had a stem cell transplant for acute myeloid leukemia, so the T cells may come from the graft donor.

The CDR3: CSASFLPGELFF. The CDR3 DNA sequence: TGCAGTGCTAGTTTTCTGCCCGGGGAGCTGTTTTTT. The chain carries TRBV20-1 and TRBJ2-2, with D uncertain. The CDR3 runs to 12 residues. V shed 3 bases and J shed 6 bases, with 8 bases lying between them. Germline CDR1 DFQATT, CDR2 SNEGSKA (reference sequence).